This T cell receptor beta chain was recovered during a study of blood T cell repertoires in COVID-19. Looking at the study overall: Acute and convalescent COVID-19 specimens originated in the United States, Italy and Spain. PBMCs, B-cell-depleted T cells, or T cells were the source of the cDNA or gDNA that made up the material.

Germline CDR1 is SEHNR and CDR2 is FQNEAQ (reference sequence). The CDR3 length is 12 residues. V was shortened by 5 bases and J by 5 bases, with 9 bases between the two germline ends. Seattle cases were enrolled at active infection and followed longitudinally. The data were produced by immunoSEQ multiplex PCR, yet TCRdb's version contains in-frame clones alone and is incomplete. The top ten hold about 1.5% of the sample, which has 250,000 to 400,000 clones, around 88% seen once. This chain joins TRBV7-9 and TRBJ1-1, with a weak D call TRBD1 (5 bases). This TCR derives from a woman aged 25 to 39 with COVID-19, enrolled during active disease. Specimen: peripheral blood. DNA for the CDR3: TGTGCCAGCAGCGTCGGGGGAACTGAAGCTTTCTTT. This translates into CASSVGGTEAFF.